These T cell receptor beta chains were read from a single sample in a study of blood T cell repertoires in COVID-19. TCRdb's copy holds only in-frame clones and misses some; the assay was immunoSEQ multiplex PCR. Of approximately 150,000 clones listed, approximately 82% were seen once; the top ten hold roughly 7.9%. Sequenced sample: peripheral blood. All receptors come from a woman aged 45-59 years in a cohort sampled during active or convalescent COVID-19. Both conserved end residues are part of each CDR3. D genes are given only for firm matches. The listing skips clone size in some rows; elsewhere it reads once, few, many or a size class.

clone_size	v_call	j_call	d_call	cdr3_nt	cdr3_aa
NA	TRBV24-1	TRBJ1-3	NA	TGTGCCACCAGTGATTTATTTCCATGGGGACTCAGGGGAAACACCATATATTTT	CATSDLFPWGLRGNTIYF
NA	TRBV9	TRBJ1-2	TRBD1	TGTGCCAGCAGCGTGTCCCCAAAAGAGGGACAGCTAGTTGGCTACACCTTC	CASSVSPKEGQLVGYTF
NA	TRBV5-1	TRBJ1-1	NA	TGCGCCAGCAGCTCCCTCCCGGCGGGCGGGGATTGGACTGAAGCTTTCTTT	CASSSLPAGGDWTEAFF
NA	TRBV5-1	TRBJ2-1	NA	TGCGCCAGCATAGAAGGCAGGGGTTTCGCGGGAGACAATGAGCAGTTCTTC	CASIEGRGFAGDNEQFF
NA	TRBV9	TRBJ1-4	NA	TGTGCCAGCAGCAGGACTCAGGGGCTAGGTGAAAAACTGTTTTTT	CASSRTQGLGEKLFF
NA	TRBV5-6	TRBJ1-5	TRBD1	TGTGCCAGCAGCACACAGGGGGAGGATCAGCCCCAGCATTTT	CASSTQGEDQPQHF
NA	TRBV12-3/TRBV12-4	TRBJ1-5	NA	TGTGCCAGCAGTTTGGGGGGGGATCAGCCCCAGCATTTT	CASSLGGDQPQHF
once	TRBV5-4	TRBJ2-2	TRBD1	TGTGCCAGCAGCCCCGGAGGACAGGACATTAACACCGGGGAGCTGTTTTTT	CASSPGGQDINTGELFF
few	TRBV7-9	TRBJ1-1	TRBD1	TGTGCCAGCAGCCAGGGACAGACGAACACTGAAGCTTTCTTT	CASSQGQTNTEAFF
NA	TRBV2	TRBJ2-7	NA	TGTGCCAGTCGGGACACAGGGTACTACGAGCAGTACTTC	CASRDTGYYEQYF
NA	TRBV12-3/TRBV12-4	TRBJ2-2	NA	TGTGCCAGCACCTCCTCAGGGCCCGGGGAGCTGTTTTTT	CASTSSGPGELFF
once	TRBV11-1	TRBJ1-2	TRBD1	TGTGCCAGCAGCCTGAACAGGGACAGCGGTGGCTACACCTTC	CASSLNRDSGGYTF
NA	TRBV30	TRBJ2-2	NA	TGTGCCTGGACAACAGGGTATGACGGGGAGCTGTTTTTT	CAWTTGYDGELFF
once	TRBV4-1	TRBJ1-2	NA	TGCGCCAGCAGCCAAGATCACGGGGGTAACTATGGCTACACCTTC	CASSQDHGGNYGYTF
NA	TRBV3-1/TRBV3-2	TRBJ2-7	NA	TGTGCCAGCAGCCATGGGGGCGGGGGATCTTGGGAGCAGTACTTC	CASSHGGGGSWEQYF
NA	TRBV7-8	TRBJ2-7	TRBD2	TGTGCCAGCAGCTTAGCGACTAGCGGGGGGGCCTACGAGCAGTACTTC	CASSLATSGGAYEQYF
NA	TRBV3-1/TRBV3-2	TRBJ2-7	TRBD2	TGTGCCAGCAGCCAGGAGACCGGGACTAGAGGTCATACTGGCCACGAGCAGTACTTC	CASSQETGTRGHTGHEQYF
NA	TRBV2	TRBJ1-2	TRBD1	TGTGCCAGCAGATGGGACAGGGACACCTATGGCTACACCTTC	CASRWDRDTYGYTF
NA	TRBV30	TRBJ2-7	NA	TGTGCCTGGAGTGTATTTAGCAATCCTGTCCTCGAGCAGTACTTC	CAWSVFSNPVLEQYF
few	TRBV9	TRBJ1-4	NA	TGTGCCAGCAGCGTAGTATCAGGTGGCGGCAGGGAGGATGAAAAACTGTTTTTT	CASSVVSGGGREDEKLFF
NA	TRBV6-1	TRBJ1-2	NA	TGTGCCAGCAGTGAGGTATTTGGCGGGACTAACTATGGCTACACCTTC	CASSEVFGGTNYGYTF
NA	TRBV25-1	TRBJ1-2	NA	TGTGCCAGCAGACGGGGTACCTATGGCTACACCTTC	CASRRGTYGYTF
NA	TRBV19	TRBJ1-4	NA	TGTGCCAGTAGTAGTTCGGGGGGCACTAATGAAAAACTGTTTTTT	CASSSSGGTNEKLFF
NA	TRBV25-1	TRBJ1-2	TRBD1	TGTGCCACCAAAGACAGGGGTTACTATGGCTACACCTTC	CATKDRGYYGYTF